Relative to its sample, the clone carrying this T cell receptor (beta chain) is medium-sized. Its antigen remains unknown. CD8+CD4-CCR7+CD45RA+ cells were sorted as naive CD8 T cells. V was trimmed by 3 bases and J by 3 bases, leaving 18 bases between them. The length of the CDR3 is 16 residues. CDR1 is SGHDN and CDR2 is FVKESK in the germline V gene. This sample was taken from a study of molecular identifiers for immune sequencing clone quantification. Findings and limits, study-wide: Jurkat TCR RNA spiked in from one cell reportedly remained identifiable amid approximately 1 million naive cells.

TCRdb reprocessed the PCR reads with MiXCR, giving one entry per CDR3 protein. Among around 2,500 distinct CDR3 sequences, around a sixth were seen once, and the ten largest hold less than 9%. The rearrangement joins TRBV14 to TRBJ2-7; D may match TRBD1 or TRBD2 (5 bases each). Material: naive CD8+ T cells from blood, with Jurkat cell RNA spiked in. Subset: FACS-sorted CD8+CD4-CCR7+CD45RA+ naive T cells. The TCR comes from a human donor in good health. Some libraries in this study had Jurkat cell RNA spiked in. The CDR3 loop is CASSQEPGTPIYEQYF. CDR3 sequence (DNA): TGTGCCAGCAGCCAGGAGCCCGGGACCCCGATCTACGAGCAGTACTTC. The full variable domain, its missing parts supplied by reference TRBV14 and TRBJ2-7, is EAGVTQFPSHSVIEKGQTVTLRCDPISGHDNLYWYRRVMGKEIKFLLHFVKESKQDESGMPNNRFLAERTGGTYSTLKVQPAELEDSGVYFCASSQEPGTPIYEQYFGPGTRLTVT.